This record covers a single T cell receptor beta chain. These data are taken from a study of shared clonotypes between healthy human individuals. The assay was immunoSEQ multiplex PCR, and TCRdb's table has in-frame clones only and misses some. The profile shows around 2.3 million clones, approximately 95% of them singletons. The CDR3 spans 15 residues. V lost 3 bases to trimming and J lost 8 bases, with 15 bases between them. Looked up from germline, CDR1 is SGDLS and CDR2 is YYNGEE. The sample was naive CD4+ T cells sorted from blood. Subset defined: CD45RA+ positively selected. The rearrangement uses TRBV9 and TRBJ1-6, with a possible D match to TRBD1 (5 bases). This sequence originates from a man aged 18 to 30 in good health. The CDR3 is CASSDGVGEDSPLHF. CDR3 DNA sequence: TGTGCCAGCAGCGACGGGGTGGGGGAAGATTCACCCCTCCACTTT. The variable domain in full, with the rest retrieved from reference TRBV9 and TRBJ1-6, is DSGVTQTPKHLITATGQRVTLRCSPRSGDLSVYWYQQSLDQGLQFLIQYYNGEERAKGNILERFSAQQFPDLHSELNLSSLELGDSALYFCASSDGVGEDSPLHFGNGTRLTVT.